This TCR beta chain originates from a study of blood T cell repertoires in COVID-19. Study-level background: Samples taken during acute and convalescent COVID-19 were collected in the United States, Italy and Spain.

In the original analysis: Nucleated cell counts were estimated from reference gene primer amplification. Profiled with immunoSEQ multiplex PCR; TCRdb holds only in-frame clones, not every one. The V and J calls and clone size come from that table; D and trimming were worked out from the DNA. Among roughly 250,000 clones listed, over 80% were seen once. V shed 3 bases, J shed 1 base, and the junction held 9 bases outside the gene matches. From germline, CDR1 is SGHDT and CDR2 YYEEEE. The CDR3 has 16 residues. This sequence joins TRBV5-6 and TRBJ2-5, with TRBD1 matching 7 bases. Material: PBMCs or T cells enriched from blood (not recorded which). This receptor was identified in a man aged 50 or older who had been exposed to COVID-19. The CDR3 protein is CASSSRRSGGQETQYF. The CDR3 region has the DNA TGTGCCAGCAGCTCTCGGCGATCAGGGGGCCAAGAGACCCAGTACTTC.